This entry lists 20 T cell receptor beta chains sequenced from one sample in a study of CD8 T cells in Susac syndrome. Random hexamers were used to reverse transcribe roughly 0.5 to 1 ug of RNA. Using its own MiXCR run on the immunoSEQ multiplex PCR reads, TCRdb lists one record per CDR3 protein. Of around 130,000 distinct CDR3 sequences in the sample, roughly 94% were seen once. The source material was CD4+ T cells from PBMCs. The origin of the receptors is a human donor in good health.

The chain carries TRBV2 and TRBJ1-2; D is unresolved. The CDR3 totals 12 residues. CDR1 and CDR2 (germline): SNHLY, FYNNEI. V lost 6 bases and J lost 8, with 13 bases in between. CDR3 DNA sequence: TGTGCCAGCAGGGCGGACCTCCTGGGCTACACCTTC. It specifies CASRADLLGYTF. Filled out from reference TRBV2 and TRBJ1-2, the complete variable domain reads EPEVTQTPSHQVTQMGQEVILRCVPISNHLYFYWYRQILGQKVEFLVSFYNNEISEKSEIFDDQFSVERPDGSNFTLKIRSTKLEDSAMYFCASRADLLGYTFGSGTRLTVV.

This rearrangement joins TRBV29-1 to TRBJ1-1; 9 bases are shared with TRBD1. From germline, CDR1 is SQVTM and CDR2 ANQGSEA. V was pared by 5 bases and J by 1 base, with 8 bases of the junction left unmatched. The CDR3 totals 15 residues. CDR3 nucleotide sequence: TGCAGCGTTTCTTACAGGGGGCAGGAGAACACTGAAGCTTTCTTT. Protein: CSVSYRGQENTEAFF.

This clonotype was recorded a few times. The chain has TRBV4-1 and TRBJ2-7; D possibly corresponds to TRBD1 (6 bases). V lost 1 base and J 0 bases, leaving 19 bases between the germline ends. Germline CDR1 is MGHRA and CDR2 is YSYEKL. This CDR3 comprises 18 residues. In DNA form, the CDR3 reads TGCGCCAGCAGCCAAGGGGAGAATCGGGACACCCACTCCTACGAGCAGTACTTC. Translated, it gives CASSQGENRDTHSYEQYF.

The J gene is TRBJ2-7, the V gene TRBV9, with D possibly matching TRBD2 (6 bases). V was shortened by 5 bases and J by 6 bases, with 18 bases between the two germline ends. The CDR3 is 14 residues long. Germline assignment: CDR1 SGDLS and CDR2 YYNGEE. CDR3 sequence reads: CASSSSVAEGEQYF. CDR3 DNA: TGTGCCAGCAGTTCTAGCGTAGCTGAGGGCGAGCAGTACTTC.

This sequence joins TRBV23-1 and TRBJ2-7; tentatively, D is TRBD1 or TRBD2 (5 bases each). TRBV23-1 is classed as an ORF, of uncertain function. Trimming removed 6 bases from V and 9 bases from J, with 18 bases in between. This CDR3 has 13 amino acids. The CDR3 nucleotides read TGCGCCAGCAGCCCCTTTTCTCGGGGCGGGCAGTACTTC. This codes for CASSPFSRGGQYF.

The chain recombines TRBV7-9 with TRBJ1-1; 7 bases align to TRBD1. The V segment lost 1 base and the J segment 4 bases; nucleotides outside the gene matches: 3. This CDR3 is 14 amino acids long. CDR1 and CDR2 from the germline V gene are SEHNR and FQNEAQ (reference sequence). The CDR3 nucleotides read TGTGCCAGCAGCTTAGGGGCAGGGGGCACTGAAGCTTTCTTT. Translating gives CASSLGAGGTEAFF.

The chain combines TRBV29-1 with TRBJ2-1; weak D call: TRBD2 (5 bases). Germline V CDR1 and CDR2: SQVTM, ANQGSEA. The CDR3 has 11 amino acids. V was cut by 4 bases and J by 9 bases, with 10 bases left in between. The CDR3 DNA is TGCAGCGTTGGAGGGTTGGCTGAGCAGTTCTTC. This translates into CSVGGLAEQFF.

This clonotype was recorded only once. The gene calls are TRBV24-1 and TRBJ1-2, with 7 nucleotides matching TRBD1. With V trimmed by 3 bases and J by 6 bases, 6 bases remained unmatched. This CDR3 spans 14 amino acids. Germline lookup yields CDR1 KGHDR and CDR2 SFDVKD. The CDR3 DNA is TGTGCCACCAGTGATCCCGACAGGGAGCATGGCTACACCTTC. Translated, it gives CATSDPDREHGYTF.

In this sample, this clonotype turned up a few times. Here the CDR3 DNA reads TGTGCCAGCAGTGGAGATAGCTACGAGCAGTACTTC. Translation gives CASSGDSYEQYF. The V and J genes are TRBV2 and TRBJ2-7, with D uncertain. The germline V gene has CDR1 SNHLY and CDR2 FYNNEI. V dropped 4 bases and J dropped 3 bases, with 7 bases sitting between them. CDR3 length: 12 residues.

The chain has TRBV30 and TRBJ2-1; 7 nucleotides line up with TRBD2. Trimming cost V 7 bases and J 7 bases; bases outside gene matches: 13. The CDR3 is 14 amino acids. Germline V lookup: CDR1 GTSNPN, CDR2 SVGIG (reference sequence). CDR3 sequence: CASSEVLGGNEQFF. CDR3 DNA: TGTGCCTCCTCAGAAGTCTTGGGGGGGAATGAGCAGTTCTTC.

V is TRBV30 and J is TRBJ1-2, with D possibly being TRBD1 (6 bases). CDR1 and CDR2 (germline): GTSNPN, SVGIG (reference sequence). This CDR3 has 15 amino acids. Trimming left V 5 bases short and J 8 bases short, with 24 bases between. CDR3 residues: CAWGLQGQGDRGYTF. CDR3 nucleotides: TGTGCCTGGGGCCTCCAGGGGCAGGGTGACAGAGGCTACACCTTC.

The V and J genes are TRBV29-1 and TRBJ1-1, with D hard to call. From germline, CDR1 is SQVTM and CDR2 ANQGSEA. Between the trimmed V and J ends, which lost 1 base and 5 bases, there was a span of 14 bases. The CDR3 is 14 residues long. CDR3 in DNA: TGCAGCGTTGAAGCAGACTCTAGTGGGACTGAAGCTTTCTTT. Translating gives CSVEADSSGTEAFF.

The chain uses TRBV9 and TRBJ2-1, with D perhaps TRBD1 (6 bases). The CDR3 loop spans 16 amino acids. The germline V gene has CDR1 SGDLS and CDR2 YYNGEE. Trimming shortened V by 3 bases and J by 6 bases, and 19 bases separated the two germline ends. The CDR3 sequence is CASSATGQPRGNEQFF. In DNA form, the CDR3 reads TGTGCCAGCAGCGCGACGGGACAACCTCGGGGCAATGAGCAGTTCTTC.

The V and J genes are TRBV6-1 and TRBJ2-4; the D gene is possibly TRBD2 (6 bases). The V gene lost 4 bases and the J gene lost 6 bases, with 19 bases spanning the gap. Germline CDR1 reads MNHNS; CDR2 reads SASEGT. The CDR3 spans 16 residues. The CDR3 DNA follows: TGTGCCAGCAGTGCATCGAGGTCTGCGGGGCTAAACATTCAGTACTTC. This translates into CASSASRSAGLNIQYF.

The CDR3 sequence: CSARDLRKTQYF. The CDR3 DNA reads as TGCAGTGCTAGAGATCTGAGAAAGACCCAGTACTTC. The chain has TRBV20-1 and TRBJ2-5; D gene unclear. V lost 0 bases and J 6 bases, leaving 8 bases between the germline ends. Germline lookup yields CDR1 DFQATT and CDR2 SNEGSKA (reference sequence). This CDR3 has 12 amino acids.

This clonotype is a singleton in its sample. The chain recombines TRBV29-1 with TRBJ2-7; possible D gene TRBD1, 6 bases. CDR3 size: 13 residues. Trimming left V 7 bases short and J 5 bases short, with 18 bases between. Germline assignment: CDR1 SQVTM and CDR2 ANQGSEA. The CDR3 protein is CSATGQILNEQYF. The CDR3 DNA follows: TGCAGCGCGACGGGACAAATACTTAACGAGCAGTACTTC.

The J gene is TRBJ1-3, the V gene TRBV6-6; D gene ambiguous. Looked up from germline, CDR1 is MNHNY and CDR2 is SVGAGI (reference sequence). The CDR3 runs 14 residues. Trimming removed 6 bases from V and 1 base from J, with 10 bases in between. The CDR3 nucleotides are TGTGCCAGCAGACTCCAGGTTTCTGGAAACACCATATATTTT. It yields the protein CASRLQVSGNTIYF.

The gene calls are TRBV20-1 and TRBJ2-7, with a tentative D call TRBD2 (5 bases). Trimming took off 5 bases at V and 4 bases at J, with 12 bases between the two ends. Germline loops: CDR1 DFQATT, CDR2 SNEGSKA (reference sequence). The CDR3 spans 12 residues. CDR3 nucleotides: TGCAGTGCTCAACTAGTTCCGTACGAGCAGTACTTC. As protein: CSAQLVPYEQYF.

In nucleotides, the CDR3 is TGCGCCAGCAGCCAACGACCGTACTTC. Its protein is CASSQRPYF. The chain combines TRBV4-3 with TRBJ2-5; the D is unclear. The germline gives CDR1 LGHNA, CDR2 YSLEER. The CDR3 runs 9 residues. V lost 2 bases and J 13 bases, leaving 5 bases between the germline ends.

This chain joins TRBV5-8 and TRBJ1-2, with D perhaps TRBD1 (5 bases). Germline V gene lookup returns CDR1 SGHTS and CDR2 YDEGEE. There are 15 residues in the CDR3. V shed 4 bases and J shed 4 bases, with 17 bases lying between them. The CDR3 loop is CASSRNVRGFYGYTF. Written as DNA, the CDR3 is TGTGCCAGCAGCCGAAATGTTCGGGGGTTCTATGGCTACACCTTC.